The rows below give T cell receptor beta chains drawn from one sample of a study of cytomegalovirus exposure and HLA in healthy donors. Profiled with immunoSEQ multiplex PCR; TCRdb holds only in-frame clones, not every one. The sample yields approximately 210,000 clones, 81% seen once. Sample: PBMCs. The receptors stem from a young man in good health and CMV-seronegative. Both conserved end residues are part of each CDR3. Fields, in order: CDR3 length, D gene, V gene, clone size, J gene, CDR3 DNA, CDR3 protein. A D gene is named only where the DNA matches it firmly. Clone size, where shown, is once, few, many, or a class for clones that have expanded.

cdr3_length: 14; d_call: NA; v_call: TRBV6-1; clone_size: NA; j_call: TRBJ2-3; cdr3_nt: TGTGCCAGCAGTGAGACTTTAAGTGGAGATACGCAGTATTTT; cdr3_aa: CASSETLSGDTQYF
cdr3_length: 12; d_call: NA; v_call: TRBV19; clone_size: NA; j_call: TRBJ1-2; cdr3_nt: TGTGCCAGCGAAGGGGTTAGATATGGCTACACCTTC; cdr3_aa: CASEGVRYGYTF
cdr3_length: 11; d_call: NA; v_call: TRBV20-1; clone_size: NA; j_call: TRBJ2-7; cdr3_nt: TGCAGTGCCGCCGCAGACTACGAGCAGTACTTC; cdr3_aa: CSAAADYEQYF
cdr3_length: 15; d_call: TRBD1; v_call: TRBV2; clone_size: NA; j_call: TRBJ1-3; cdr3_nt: TGTGCCAGCAGGGATCAGGGGGCCAGAGGAAACACCATATATTTT; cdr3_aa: CASRDQGARGNTIYF
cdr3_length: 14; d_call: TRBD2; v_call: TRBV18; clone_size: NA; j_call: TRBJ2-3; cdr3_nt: TGTGCCAGCTCCGCTAGCGGGAGCACAGATACGCAGTATTTT; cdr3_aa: CASSASGSTDTQYF
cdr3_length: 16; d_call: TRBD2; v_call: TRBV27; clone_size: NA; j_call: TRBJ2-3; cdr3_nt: TGTGCCAGCAGTTTCGGACTAGCGGGAGCGAGGGATACGCAGTATTTT; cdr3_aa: CASSFGLAGARDTQYF
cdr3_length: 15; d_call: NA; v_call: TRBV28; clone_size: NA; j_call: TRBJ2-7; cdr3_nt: TGTGCCAGCAGTTTACGGCCCAGGGGCCGTGACGAGCAGTACTTC; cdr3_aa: CASSLRPRGRDEQYF
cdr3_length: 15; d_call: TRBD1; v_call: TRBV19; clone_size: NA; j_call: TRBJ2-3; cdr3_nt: TGTGCCAGTAGTCTCCGACAGGGGCAAGCAGATACGCAGTATTTT; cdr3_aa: CASSLRQGQADTQYF
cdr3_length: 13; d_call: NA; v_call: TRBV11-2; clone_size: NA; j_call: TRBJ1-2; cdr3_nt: TGTGCCAGCTTCGGTGGGGACATGAATGGCTACACCTTC; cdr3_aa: CASFGGDMNGYTF
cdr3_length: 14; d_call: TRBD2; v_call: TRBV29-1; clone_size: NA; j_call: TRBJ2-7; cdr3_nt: TGCAGCATAACCGGGACTAGCGGGAGCCACGAGCAGTACTTC; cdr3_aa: CSITGTSGSHEQYF
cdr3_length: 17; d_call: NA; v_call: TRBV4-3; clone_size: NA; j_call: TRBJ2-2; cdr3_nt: TGCGCCAGCAGCCAAGATAGGGGGGGCCGGTACACCGGGGAGCTGTTTTTT; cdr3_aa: CASSQDRGGRYTGELFF
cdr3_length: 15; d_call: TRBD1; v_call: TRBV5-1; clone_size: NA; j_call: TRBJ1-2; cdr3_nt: TGCGCCAGCAGCTTGGGAGGACAGGGGGGTCTCGGCTACACCTTC; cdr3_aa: CASSLGGQGGLGYTF
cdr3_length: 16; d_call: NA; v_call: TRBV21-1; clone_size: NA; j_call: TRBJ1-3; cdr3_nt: TGTGCCAGCAGCCCTCAGGGGGCTATCTCTGGAAACACCATATATTTT; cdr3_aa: CASSPQGAISGNTIYF
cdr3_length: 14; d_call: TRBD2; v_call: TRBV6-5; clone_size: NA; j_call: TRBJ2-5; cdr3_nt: TGTGCCAGCCGGGGGGGCGGGAGCGTAGAGACCCAGTACTTC; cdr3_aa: CASRGGGSVETQYF
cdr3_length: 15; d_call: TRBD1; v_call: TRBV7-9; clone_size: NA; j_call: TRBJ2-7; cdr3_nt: TGTGCCAGCAGCTCCACCGGACAGGGAACCTACGAGCAGTACTTC; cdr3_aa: CASSSTGQGTYEQYF
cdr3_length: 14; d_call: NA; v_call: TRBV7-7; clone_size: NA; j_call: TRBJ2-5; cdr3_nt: TGTGCTAGCAGCTTACGCGGGACCCAAGAGACCCAGTACTTC; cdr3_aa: CASSLRGTQETQYF
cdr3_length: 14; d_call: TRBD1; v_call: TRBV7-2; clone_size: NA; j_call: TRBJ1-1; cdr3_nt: TGTGCCAGCAGCTTTACGAGGACAGGGGCTGAAGCTTTCTTT; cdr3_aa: CASSFTRTGAEAFF
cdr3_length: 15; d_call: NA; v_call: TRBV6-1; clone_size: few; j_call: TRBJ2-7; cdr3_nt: TGTGCCAGCAGTGGGGTGGGCGGGGTCCAGGGCGAGCAGTACTTC; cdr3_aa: CASSGVGGVQGEQYF
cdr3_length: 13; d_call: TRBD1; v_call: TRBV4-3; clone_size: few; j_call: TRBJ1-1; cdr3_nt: TGCGCCAGCAGGACAGGGTTGGACACTGAAGCTTTCTTT; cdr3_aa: CASRTGLDTEAFF
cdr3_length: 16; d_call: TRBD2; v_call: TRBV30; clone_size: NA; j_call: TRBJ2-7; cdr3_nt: TGTGCCTGGAGTGTACGATTGACTAGCGGGAGCCACGAGCAGTACTTC; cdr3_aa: CAWSVRLTSGSHEQYF
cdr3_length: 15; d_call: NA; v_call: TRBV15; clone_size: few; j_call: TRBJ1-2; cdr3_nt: TGTGCCACCAGCAGAGGCGAGGGTTTGGCGTATGGCTACACCTTC; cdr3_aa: CATSRGEGLAYGYTF
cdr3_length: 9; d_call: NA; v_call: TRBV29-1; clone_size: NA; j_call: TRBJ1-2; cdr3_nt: TGCAGCACCCGGGAAGGCTACACCTTC; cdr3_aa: CSTREGYTF
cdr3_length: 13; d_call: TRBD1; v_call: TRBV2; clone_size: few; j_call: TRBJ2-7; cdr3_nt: TGTGCCAGCGACCGGACAGGGTTTCGCGAGCAGTACTTC; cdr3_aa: CASDRTGFREQYF
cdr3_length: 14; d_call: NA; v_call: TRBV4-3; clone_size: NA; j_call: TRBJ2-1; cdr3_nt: TGCGCCAGCAGCCAAGAAGTCAACAACAATGAGCAGTTCTTC; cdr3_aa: CASSQEVNNNEQFF
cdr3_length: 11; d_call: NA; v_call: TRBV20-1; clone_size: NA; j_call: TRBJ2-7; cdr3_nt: TGCAGTGCTCCAGACTACCACGAGCAGTACTTC; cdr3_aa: CSAPDYHEQYF
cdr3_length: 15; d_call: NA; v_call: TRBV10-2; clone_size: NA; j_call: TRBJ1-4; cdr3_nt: TGCGCCAGCAGTGTTTCTGGGGCCAGTAATGAAAAACTGTTTTTT; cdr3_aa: CASSVSGASNEKLFF
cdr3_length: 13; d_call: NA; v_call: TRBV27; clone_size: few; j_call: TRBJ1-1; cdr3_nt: TGTGCCAGCAGTCTCTACAGGGTTACTGAAGCTTTCTTT; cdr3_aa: CASSLYRVTEAFF
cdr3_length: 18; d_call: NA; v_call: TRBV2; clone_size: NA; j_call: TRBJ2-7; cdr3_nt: TGTGCCAGCAGTGAAGTTTCGGTCGGCAGGGGCAGCTCCTACGAGCAGTACTTC; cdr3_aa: CASSEVSVGRGSSYEQYF
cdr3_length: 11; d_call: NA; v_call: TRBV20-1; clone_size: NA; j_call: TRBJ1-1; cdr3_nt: TGCAGTGCTGACATGAACACTGAAGCTTTCTTT; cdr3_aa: CSADMNTEAFF
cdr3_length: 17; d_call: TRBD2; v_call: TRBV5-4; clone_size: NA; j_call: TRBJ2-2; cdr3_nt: TGTGCCAGCAGCTCAGCGATAGCGGGAGCGGGCCGCGGGGAGCTGTTTTTT; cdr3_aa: CASSSAIAGAGRGELFF
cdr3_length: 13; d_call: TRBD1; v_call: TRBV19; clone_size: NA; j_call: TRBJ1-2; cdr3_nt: TGTGCCAGTAGTATAACGACAGGGTATGGCTACACCTTC; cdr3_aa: CASSITTGYGYTF
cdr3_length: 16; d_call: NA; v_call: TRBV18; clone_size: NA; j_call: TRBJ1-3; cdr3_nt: TGTGCCAGCTCGGTCAACCCCGCCAGCTCTGGAAACACCATATATTTT; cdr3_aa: CASSVNPASSGNTIYF
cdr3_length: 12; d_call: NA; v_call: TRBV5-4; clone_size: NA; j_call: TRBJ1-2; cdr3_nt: TGTGCCAGCAGATCAGGTGTCGATGGCTACACCTTC; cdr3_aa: CASRSGVDGYTF
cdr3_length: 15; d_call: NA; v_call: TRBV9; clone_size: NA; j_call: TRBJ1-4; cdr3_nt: TGTGCCAGCAGCGGCAGTGCTGCAACTAATGAAAAACTGTTTTTT; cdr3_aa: CASSGSAATNEKLFF
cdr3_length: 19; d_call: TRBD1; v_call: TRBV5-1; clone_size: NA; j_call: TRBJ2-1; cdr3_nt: TGCGCCAGCAGCTTGAGGACAGGGGGTTTTGCGGGGGCCTACAATGAGCAGTTCTTC; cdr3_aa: CASSLRTGGFAGAYNEQFF
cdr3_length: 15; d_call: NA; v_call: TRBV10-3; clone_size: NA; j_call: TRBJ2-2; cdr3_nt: TGTGCCATCAGTGAACTTCCTACGAACACCGGGGAGCTGTTTTTT; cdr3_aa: CAISELPTNTGELFF